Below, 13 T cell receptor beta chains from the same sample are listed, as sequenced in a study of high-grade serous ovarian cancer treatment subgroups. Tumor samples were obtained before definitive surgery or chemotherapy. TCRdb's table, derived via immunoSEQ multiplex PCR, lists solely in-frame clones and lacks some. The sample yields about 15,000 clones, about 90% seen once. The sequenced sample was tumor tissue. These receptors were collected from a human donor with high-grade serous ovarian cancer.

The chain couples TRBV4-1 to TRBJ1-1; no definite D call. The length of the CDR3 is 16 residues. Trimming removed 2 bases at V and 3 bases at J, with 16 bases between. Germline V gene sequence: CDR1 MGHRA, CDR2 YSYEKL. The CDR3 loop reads CASSQPSTPGDTEAFF. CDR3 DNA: TGCGCCAGCAGCCAACCTTCTACACCGGGTGACACTGAAGCTTTCTTT.

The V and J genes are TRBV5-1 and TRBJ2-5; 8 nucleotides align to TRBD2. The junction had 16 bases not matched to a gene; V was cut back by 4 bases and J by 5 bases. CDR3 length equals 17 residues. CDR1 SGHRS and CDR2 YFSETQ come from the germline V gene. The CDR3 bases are TGCGCCAGCAGCCCCGGAGGAAACGGGGGGGCCGGGGAGACCCAGTACTTC. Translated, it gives CASSPGGNGGAGETQYF.

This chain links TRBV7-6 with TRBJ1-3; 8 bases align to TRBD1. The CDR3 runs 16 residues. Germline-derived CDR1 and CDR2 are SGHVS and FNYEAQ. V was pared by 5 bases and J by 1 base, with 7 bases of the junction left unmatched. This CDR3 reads CASSAGTGRSGNTIYF. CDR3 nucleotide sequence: TGTGCCAGCAGCGCCGGGACAGGAAGGTCTGGAAACACCATATATTTT.

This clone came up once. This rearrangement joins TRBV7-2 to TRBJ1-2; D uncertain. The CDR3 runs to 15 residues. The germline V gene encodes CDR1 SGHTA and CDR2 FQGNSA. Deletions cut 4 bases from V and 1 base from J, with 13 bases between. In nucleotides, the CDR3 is TGTGCCAGCAGCTCTGTGGGCTCCAATAACTATGGCTACACCTTC. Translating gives CASSSVGSNNYGYTF.

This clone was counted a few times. This CDR3 is CASSVTGGWPQHF. DNA for the CDR3: TGTGCCAGCAGTGTTACGGGGGGGTGGCCCCAGCATTTT. V is TRBV2 and J is TRBJ1-5; TRBD1 is a possible D gene (5 bases). CDR1 is SNHLY and CDR2 is FYNNEI in the germline V gene. This CDR3 contains 13 residues. Between the trimmed V and J ends, which lost 4 bases and 9 bases, there was a span of 13 bases.

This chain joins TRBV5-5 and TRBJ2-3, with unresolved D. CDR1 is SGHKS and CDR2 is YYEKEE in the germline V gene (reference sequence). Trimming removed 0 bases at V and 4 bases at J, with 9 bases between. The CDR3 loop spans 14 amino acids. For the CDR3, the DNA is TGTGCCAGCAGCTTGGACGCTTTCGCAGATACGCAGTATTTT. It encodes CASSLDAFADTQYF.

In nucleotides, the CDR3 is TGTGCCAGCAGCTTAGCAGGCGTCTCCTACGAGCAGTACTTC. Amino acids: CASSLAGVSYEQYF. This chain joins TRBV7-2 and TRBJ2-7, with D unresolved. The CDR3 runs 14 residues. V lost 0 bases and J 0 bases, leaving 6 bases between the germline ends. Germline assignment: CDR1 SGHTA and CDR2 FQGNSA.

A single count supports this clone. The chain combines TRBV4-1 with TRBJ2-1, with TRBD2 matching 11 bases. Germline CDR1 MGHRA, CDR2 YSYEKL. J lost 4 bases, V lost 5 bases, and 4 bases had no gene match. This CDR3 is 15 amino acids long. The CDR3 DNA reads TGCGCCAGCAGCTTGACTAGCGGGGTATACAATGAGCAGTTCTTC. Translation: CASSLTSGVYNEQFF.

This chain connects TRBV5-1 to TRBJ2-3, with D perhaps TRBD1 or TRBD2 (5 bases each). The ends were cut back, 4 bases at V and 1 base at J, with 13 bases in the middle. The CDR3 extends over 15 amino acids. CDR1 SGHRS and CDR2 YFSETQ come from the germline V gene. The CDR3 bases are TGCGCCAGCAGCATGGATGGGGGAGGCACAGATACGCAGTATTTT. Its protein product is CASSMDGGGTDTQYF.

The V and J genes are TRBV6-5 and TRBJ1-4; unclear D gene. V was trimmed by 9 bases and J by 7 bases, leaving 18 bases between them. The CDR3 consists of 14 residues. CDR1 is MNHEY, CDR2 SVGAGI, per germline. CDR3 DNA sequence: TGTGCCAGACCCCGGGAAATCCCTAGTGAAAAACTGTTTTTT. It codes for CARPREIPSEKLFF.

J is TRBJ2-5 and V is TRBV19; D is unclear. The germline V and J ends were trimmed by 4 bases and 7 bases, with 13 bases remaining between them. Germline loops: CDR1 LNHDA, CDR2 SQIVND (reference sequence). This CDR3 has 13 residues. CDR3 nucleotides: TGTGCCAGTAGTAACACGGCCGAGGTGACCCAGTACTTC. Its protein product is CASSNTAEVTQYF. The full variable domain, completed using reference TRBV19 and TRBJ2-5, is DGGITQSPKYLFRKEGQNVTLSCEQNLNHDAMYWYRQDPGQGLRLIYYSQIVNDFQKGDIAEGYSVSREKKESFPLTVTSAQKNPTAFYLCASSNTAEVTQYFGPGTRLLVL.

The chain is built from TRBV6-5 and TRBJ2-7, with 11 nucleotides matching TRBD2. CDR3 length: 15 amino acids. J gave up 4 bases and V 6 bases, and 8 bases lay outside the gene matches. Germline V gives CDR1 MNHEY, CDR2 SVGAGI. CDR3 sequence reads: CASRRLAGGEYEQYF. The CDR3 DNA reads TGTGCCAGCAGACGTCTAGCGGGGGGAGAATACGAGCAGTACTTC.

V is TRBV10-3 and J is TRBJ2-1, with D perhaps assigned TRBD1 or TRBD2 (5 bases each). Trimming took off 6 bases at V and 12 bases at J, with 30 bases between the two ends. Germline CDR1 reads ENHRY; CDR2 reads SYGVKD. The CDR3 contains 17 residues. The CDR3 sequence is CAIRENESGPRVGTQFF. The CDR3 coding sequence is TGTGCCATCAGGGAAAATGAATCCGGGCCCAGGGTCGGGACGCAGTTCTTC.